The T cell receptor (beta chain) under discussion was sequenced for a study of T-cell reconstitution after alpha-beta-depleted transplantation in children. CDR3 length equals 16 residues. From germline, CDR1 is MNHNS and CDR2 SASEGT. Trimming removed 5 bases at V and 2 bases at J, with 17 bases between. For TCRbeta, the library was prepared with unique molecular identifiers. One entry per CDR3 protein, called by TCRdb with MiXCR from the PCR reads. The sample records 250,000 to 300,000 distinct CDR3 sequences, almost 10% being singletons. This clonotype occurred a few times. The sequence derives from a human donor who donated a stem cell graft to a child with SCID. Sequencing was performed on PBMCs from the stem cell graft donor, taken from the stem cell graft. This rearrangement joins TRBV6-1 to TRBJ2-3, with no clear D. The CDR3 nucleotides are TGTGCCAGCAGTCAGTCAAGGCGCCCCTACACAGATACGCAGTATTTT. Protein sequence: CASSQSRRPYTDTQYF.